This TCR beta chain was recovered during a study of cytomegalovirus exposure and HLA in healthy donors. The V end was cut by 8 bases, the J end by 2 bases, with 7 bases between. Looked up from germline, CDR1 is MNHNY and CDR2 is SVGAGI (reference sequence). The CDR3 contains 12 residues. The study ran its PCR with 60 Vbeta and 13 Jbeta primers. Measured with immunoSEQ multiplex PCR; TCRdb has only the in-frame clones, and not every one. The data contain 150,000 or so clones, about 76% of them singletons. Sequencing was carried out using PBMCs. This chain links TRBV6-6 with TRBJ1-3; D is uncertain. The clonotype comes from a male donor in good health and CMV-seronegative. This CDR3 reads CASYSTGNTIYF. As DNA, the CDR3 is TGTGCCAGCTACTCTACTGGAAACACCATATATTTT.